A single sample gave rise to the 7 T cell receptor beta chains below, sequenced in a study of T cell responses to AZD1222 COVID-19 vaccine. Here immunoSEQ multiplex PCR was the method, and the copy in TCRdb shows in-frame clones only, minus some. The sample has 150,000 or so clones, 80% to 95% seen once; the top ten hold roughly 2.2%. This specimen was peripheral blood, taken on day 0 of AZD1222 vaccination. The receptors were gathered from an adult in good health.

The chain employs TRBV5-1 and TRBJ2-7, with a possible D match to TRBD1 (6 bases). Trimming stripped 4 bases from V and 2 bases from J, with 16 bases between. CDR1 SGHRS and CDR2 YFSETQ come from the germline V gene. The CDR3 totals 15 residues. The CDR3 DNA follows: TGCGCCAGCAGCGCCTGGGGGACACCAACCTACGAGCAGTACTTC. It yields the protein CASSAWGTPTYEQYF.

The table lists this clone with many counts. The chain combines TRBV7-9 with TRBJ2-7, with TRBD1 matching over 10 bases. Germline CDR1 and CDR2: SEHNR and FQNEAQ (reference sequence). V lost 5 bases, J lost 3 bases, and 7 bases stayed unmatched. This CDR3 has 15 amino acids. The CDR3 nucleotides read TGTGCCAGCAGCCGGGACAGGGGTCAGGGCTACGAGCAGTACTTC. Translated: CASSRDRGQGYEQYF.

V usage is TRBV19 and J usage is TRBJ1-2; weak D call: TRBD1 (5 bases). The V gene's germline CDR1 is LNHDA and CDR2 SQIVND (reference sequence). Trimming cost V 6 bases and J 4 bases, with 15 bases left between them. There are 14 residues in the CDR3. The CDR3 loop is CASSARWQGYGYTF. The CDR3 coding sequence is TGTGCCAGTAGCGCAAGGTGGCAGGGCTATGGCTACACCTTC.

CDR3 DNA sequence: TGCGCCAGCAGCCAAGATTCAATCTCAGGGTCTGGCTACACCTTC. This codes for CASSQDSISGSGYTF. This chain connects TRBV4-3 to TRBJ1-2; tentative D call: TRBD1 (5 bases). The V gene's germline CDR1 is LGHNA and CDR2 YSLEER. Trimming cost V 0 bases and J 7 bases, with 15 bases left between them. The CDR3 sequence is 15 residues long.

The V call is TRBV24-1, the J call TRBJ1-2, with TRBD1 matching over 7 bases. The V and J ends lost 2 bases and 3 bases, in that order; junction bases with no gene match: 8. The CDR3 covers 16 residues. Germline-derived CDR1 and CDR2 are KGHDR and SFDVKD. The CDR3 loop reads CATSDSRTGTDYGYTF. In nucleotides, the CDR3 is TGTGCCACCAGTGATTCAAGAACCGGGACAGACTATGGCTACACCTTC.

The gene calls are TRBV5-1 and TRBJ1-2; D gene ambiguous. V was clipped by 0 bases and J by 4 bases, with 4 bases between them. The CDR3 spans 12 residues. Germline CDR1 is SGHRS and CDR2 is YFSETQ. The CDR3, as DNA: TGCGCCAGCAGCTTGGATGGCTATGGCTACACCTTC. Translated: CASSLDGYGYTF. The complete variable domain, with remaining parts taken from reference TRBV5-1 and TRBJ1-2, reads KAGVTQTPRYLIKTRGQQVTLSCSPISGHRSVSWYQQTPGQGLQFLFEYFSETQRNKGNFPGRFSGRQFSNSRSEMNVSTLELGDSALYLCASSLDGYGYTFGSGTRLTVV.

J is TRBJ2-2 and V is TRBV6-5; a weak D match, TRBD1 (6 bases). Germline V gene lookup returns CDR1 MNHEY and CDR2 SVGAGI. The CDR3 has 14 residues. CDR3 nucleotide sequence: TGTGTCTTGAGAAGACAGGACTGGGCCGGGGAGCTGTTTTTT. Translation: CVLRRQDWAGELFF.